This T cell receptor (beta chain) was identified during a study of memory CD4+ T cells and cytomegalovirus serostatus. The sort gate was single viable CD3+CD4+CD8-CD45RO+ cells for memory CD4+ T cells. TCRdb's table, derived via immunoSEQ multiplex PCR, lists solely in-frame clones and lacks some. The data hold more than 35,000 clones, with approximately 78% observed a single time. Trimming removed 6 bases from V and 8 bases from J; junction bases left unmatched: 11. This CDR3 contains 15 residues. Germline loops: CDR1 SNHLY, CDR2 FYNNEI. Material for sequencing was memory CD4+ T cells from blood. The sequence derives from an adult in good health and CMV-seronegative. This sequence joins TRBV2 and TRBJ2-1, with 9 bases matching TRBD1. The CDR3 DNA reads TGTGCCAGCAGCGAAACAGGGGGCGTATTGGATGAGCAGTTCTTC. Residues: CASSETGGVLDEQFF.